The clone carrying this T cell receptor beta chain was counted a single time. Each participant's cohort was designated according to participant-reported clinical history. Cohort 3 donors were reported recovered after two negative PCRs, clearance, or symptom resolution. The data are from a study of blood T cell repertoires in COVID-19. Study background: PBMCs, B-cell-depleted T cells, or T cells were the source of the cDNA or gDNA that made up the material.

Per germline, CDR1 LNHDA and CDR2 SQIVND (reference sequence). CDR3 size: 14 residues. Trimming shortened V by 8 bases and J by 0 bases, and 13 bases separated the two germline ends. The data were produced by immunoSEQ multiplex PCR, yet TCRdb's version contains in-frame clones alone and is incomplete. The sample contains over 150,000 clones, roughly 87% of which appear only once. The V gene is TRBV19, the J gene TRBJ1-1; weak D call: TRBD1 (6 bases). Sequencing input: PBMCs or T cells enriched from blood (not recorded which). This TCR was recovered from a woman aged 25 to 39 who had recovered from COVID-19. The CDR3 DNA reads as TGTGCCAGTCCCGGGACACCTCTGAACACTGAAGCTTTCTTT. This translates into CASPGTPLNTEAFF.